This T cell receptor (beta chain) is from a study of T cell responses to AZD1222 COVID-19 vaccine. Study-level results: There were repertoire samples only from the period after the peak T cell response. Seropositive AZD1222 recipients at baseline numbered only five to seven.

Points on this clone: Its target is not known.

Trimming removed 2 bases from V and 3 bases from J, with 17 bases in between. CDR3 length equals 17 residues. Germline CDR1 and CDR2: SGHTS and YDEGEE. Measured with immunoSEQ multiplex PCR; TCRdb has only the in-frame clones, and not every one. The repertoire holds about 180,000 clones, 80% to 90% seen once, with around a tenth in the top ten. The clonotype originates from an adult who received the AZD1222 COVID-19 vaccine. The J gene is TRBJ1-4, the V gene TRBV5-8, with D hard to call. The sequencing here drew on peripheral blood, taken 28 days after the second AZD1222 dose. The CDR3 loop reads CASSFWSGFSSNEKLFF. The CDR3 nucleotides are TGTGCCAGCAGCTTTTGGTCCGGGTTCAGTTCTAATGAAAAACTGTTTTTT.